The T cell receptor beta chain under discussion was sequenced for a study of blood T cells in healthy people across ages. The junction had 18 bases not matched to a gene; V was cut back by 1 base and J by 2 bases. The CDR3 is 20 amino acids. Germline V gene sequence: CDR1 SGDLS, CDR2 YYNGEE. A J-beta primer mix and a sample-barcoded 5' primer were used in a second PCR of roughly 6 to 11 cycles. TCRdb fed the 5' RACE reads into MiXCR, producing one record per CDR3 protein. The top ten hold roughly 3.6% of the sample, which has hundreds of thousands of distinct CDR3 sequences, roughly 21% seen once. This sequence was found in a man between 65 and 85 years old in good health. The rearrangement joins TRBV9 to TRBJ2-1, with 7 nucleotides matching TRBD2. The sequenced material came from blood. CDR3 protein: CASSVLGLAALKGPYNEQFF. The CDR3 region has the DNA TGTGCCAGCAGCGTATTAGGGCTAGCGGCATTAAAAGGCCCCTACAATGAGCAGTTCTTC.